Listed here are 17 T cell receptor beta chains from one sample, sequenced in a study of blood T cell repertoires in COVID-19. Here immunoSEQ multiplex PCR was the method, and the copy in TCRdb shows in-frame clones only, minus some. The repertoire holds about 160,000 clones, approximately 86% seen once, with about 6.9% in the top ten. The sequenced sample consisted of peripheral blood. Every receptor here comes from an elderly man with COVID-19, enrolled during active disease.

The chain links TRBV18 to TRBJ1-1; possibly TRBD1 for D (6 bases). Germline CDR1 reads KGHSH; CDR2 reads LQKENI. The germline V and J ends were trimmed by 4 bases and 2 bases, with 14 bases remaining between them. The length of the CDR3 is 15 residues. In DNA, the CDR3 is TGTGCCAGCTCACTGAGTGGGGGGGGCAACACTGAAGCTTTCTTT. Protein: CASSLSGGGNTEAFF.

CDR3 protein: CASSSRGIAYEQYF. The CDR3 coding sequence is TGTGCCAGCAGCTCCCGCGGAATTGCCTACGAGCAGTACTTC. The V call is TRBV3-1 (or the pseudogene TRBV3-2), the J call TRBJ2-7; D gene uncertain. Germline V gives CDR1 LGHDT, CDR2 YNNKEL (reference sequence). The ends were cut back, 5 bases at V and 2 bases at J, with 13 bases in the middle. The CDR3 is made up of 14 amino acids.

The V call is TRBV4-1, the J call TRBJ1-2; D is undetermined. Trimming stripped 0 bases from V and 1 base from J, with 18 bases between. CDR3 length: 18 residues. Germline V gene sequence: CDR1 MGHRA, CDR2 YSYEKL. The CDR3 sequence: CASSQEARNSGRNYGYTF. CDR3 nucleotide sequence: TGCGCCAGCAGCCAAGAGGCCCGGAACAGCGGCCGTAACTATGGCTACACCTTC.

This sequence joins TRBV6-5 and TRBJ1-2; TRBD1 agrees at 8 bases. This CDR3 is built from 14 residues. The germline gives CDR1 MNHEY, CDR2 SVGAGI. V lost 7 bases to trimming and J lost 0 bases; unmatched junction nucleotides: 4. The CDR3 bases are TGTGCCAGCAAACCAGGGGGCCCTAACTATGGCTACACCTTC. Translation gives CASKPGGPNYGYTF.

The V call is TRBV7-8, the J call TRBJ1-1, with D possibly being TRBD1 (6 bases). CDR1 and CDR2 from the germline V gene are SGHVS and FQNEAQ. The ends were cut back, 6 bases at V and 5 bases at J, with 16 bases in the middle. This CDR3 comprises 14 residues. This chain's CDR3 is CASRRGGRGTEAFF. The CDR3 DNA reads as TGTGCCAGCAGACGGGGGGGGCGGGGTACTGAAGCTTTCTTT.

J is TRBJ2-7 and V is TRBV11-1; no clear D gene. Germline V gives CDR1 SGHAT, CDR2 FQDESV (reference sequence). This CDR3 spans 14 amino acids. Trimming cost V 5 bases and J 0 bases, with 11 bases left between them. The CDR3 sequence is CASSRDMISYEQYF. The CDR3 DNA reads TGTGCCAGCAGCCGAGACATGATCTCCTACGAGCAGTACTTC.

This clone has a single count. The CDR3 loop is CASSLDRGLYTEAFF. In nucleotides, the CDR3 is TGTGCCAGCAGCCTGGACAGGGGGCTCTATACTGAAGCTTTCTTT. V is TRBV7-8 and J is TRBJ1-1, with 11 nucleotides matching TRBD1. Germline CDR1 reads SGHVS; CDR2 reads FQNEAQ. V lost 5 bases to trimming and J lost 5 bases; unmatched junction nucleotides: 7. This CDR3 is 15 amino acids long.

The chain combines TRBV5-5 with TRBJ2-5; D not resolved. Germline CDR1 SGHKS, CDR2 YYEKEE (reference sequence). The CDR3 contains 13 residues. Between the trimmed V and J ends, which lost 2 bases and 1 base, there was a span of 6 bases. CDR3 sequence: CASSLTSQETQYF. For the CDR3, the DNA is TGTGCCAGCAGCTTAACATCCCAAGAGACCCAGTACTTC.

The J gene is TRBJ1-1, the V gene TRBV7-2; tentatively, D is TRBD1 (6 bases). V lost 5 bases to trimming and J lost 6 bases, with 19 bases between them. The germline gives CDR1 SGHTA, CDR2 FQGNSA. The CDR3 contains 15 residues. The CDR3 DNA reads as TGTGCCAGCAGCCAGCCGGCCACAGAGGGGGCTGAAGCTTTCTTT. This codes for CASSQPATEGAEAFF.

The chain is built from TRBV4-3 and TRBJ1-2; TRBD1 aligns across 7 bases. V was pared by 0 bases and J by 10 bases, with 5 bases of the junction left unmatched. From germline, CDR1 is LGHNA and CDR2 YSLEER. This CDR3 spans 13 amino acids. This CDR3 is CASSQDGRGSYTF. The CDR3, as DNA: TGCGCCAGCAGCCAAGACGGCAGGGGGTCCTACACCTTC.

This clone has more than one count but fewer than ten. The chain couples TRBV18 to TRBJ1-2; D perhaps matches TRBD1 (6 bases). V lost 3 bases to trimming and J lost 9 bases, with 14 bases between them. CDR3 length: 13 amino acids. Germline V lookup: CDR1 KGHSH, CDR2 LQKENI. The CDR3 here is CASSPSDSRSYTF. In DNA, the CDR3 is TGTGCCAGCTCACCTTCGGACAGCCGAAGCTACACCTTC. The variable domain in full, completed from reference TRBV18 and TRBJ1-2, reads NAGVMQNPRHLVRRRGQEARLRCSPMKGHSHVYWYRQLPEEGLKFMVYLQKENIIDESGMPKERFSAEFPKEGPSILRIQQVVRGDSAAYFCASSPSDSRSYTFGSGTRLTVV.

This clone was seen a single time. The chain combines TRBV12-5 with TRBJ2-6; 10 bases agree with TRBD1. The length of the CDR3 is 19 residues. V shed 4 bases and J 0 bases; nucleotides not matched to a gene: 9. Germline V gives CDR1 LGHNT, CDR2 FRNRAP. The CDR3 protein is CASGSGPGQGSSGANVLTF. CDR3 coding DNA: TGTGCTAGTGGTTCGGGACCGGGACAGGGGAGCTCTGGGGCCAACGTCCTGACTTTC.

V gene TRBV6-2 or TRBV6-3 combines with J gene TRBJ2-4; D ambiguous. The CDR3 is 15 amino acids. Per germline, CDR1 MNHEY and CDR2 SVGEGT. V shed 4 bases and J shed 0 bases, with 10 bases lying between them. The CDR3 region is CASSFRSLAKNIQYF. CDR3 DNA sequence: TGTGCCAGCAGTTTCCGGTCACTAGCCAAAAACATTCAGTACTTC.

The V gene is TRBV6-5, the J gene TRBJ2-7; TRBD2 aligns across 7 bases. Germline loops: CDR1 MNHEY, CDR2 SVGAGI. The J segment lost 4 bases and the V segment lost 5 bases, leaving 2 bases of the junction unmatched. This CDR3 is built from 12 residues. For the CDR3, the DNA is TGTGCCAGCAGTCGGGGGGAGTACGAGCAGTACTTC. It yields the protein CASSRGEYEQYF.

V and J are TRBV10-1 and TRBJ2-3; maybe TRBD1 (6 bases). In germline, CDR1 is WNHNN, CDR2 SYGVQD (reference sequence). The CDR3 consists of 13 residues. V was shortened by 3 bases and J by 9 bases, with 13 bases between the two germline ends. CDR3 residues: CASSDMSGTTQYF. CDR3 sequence (DNA): TGCGCCAGCAGTGATATGTCCGGGACAACGCAGTATTTT.

On this clone: Additional DNA sequences in this sample encode the identical CDR3. The V and J genes are TRBV18 and TRBJ1-5; the D gene is possibly TRBD1 (6 bases). This CDR3 comprises 14 residues. Trimming pared 2 bases from V and 3 bases from J, leaving 8 bases between. In germline, CDR1 is KGHSH, CDR2 LQKENI. As DNA, the CDR3 is TGTGCCAGCTCACCAGGACAGACCAATCAGCCCCAGCATTTT. It yields the protein CASSPGQTNQPQHF.

CDR3 in DNA: TGTGCCAGCAGCTTAGAGGGGGCCGGGAATGAGCAGTTCTTC. This gives the protein CASSLEGAGNEQFF. The chain carries TRBV7-9 and TRBJ2-1; 7 bases agree with TRBD1. After removal of 1 base from V and 7 bases from J, the junction contained 4 bases not matched to a gene. CDR1 is SEHNR, CDR2 FQNEAQ, per germline (reference sequence). This CDR3 has 14 amino acids.